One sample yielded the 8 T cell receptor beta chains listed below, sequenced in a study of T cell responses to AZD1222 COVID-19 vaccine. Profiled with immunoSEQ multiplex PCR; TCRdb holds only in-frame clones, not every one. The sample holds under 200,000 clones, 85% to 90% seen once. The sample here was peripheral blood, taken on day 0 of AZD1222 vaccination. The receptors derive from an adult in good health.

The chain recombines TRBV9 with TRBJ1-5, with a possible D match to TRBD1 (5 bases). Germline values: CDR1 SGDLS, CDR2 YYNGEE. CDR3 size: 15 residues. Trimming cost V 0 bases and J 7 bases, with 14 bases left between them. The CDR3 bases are TGTGCCAGCAGCGTAGGGGGCCAGGCAGGCCAGCCCCAGCATTTT. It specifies CASSVGGQAGQPQHF.

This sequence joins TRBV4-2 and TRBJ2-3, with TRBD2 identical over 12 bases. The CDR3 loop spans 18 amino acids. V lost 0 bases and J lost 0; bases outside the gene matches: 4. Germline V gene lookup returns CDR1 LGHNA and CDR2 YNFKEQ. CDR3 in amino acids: CASSQELAGGGSTDTQYF. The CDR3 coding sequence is TGTGCCAGCAGCCAAGAGCTAGCGGGAGGGGGTAGCACAGATACGCAGTATTTT.

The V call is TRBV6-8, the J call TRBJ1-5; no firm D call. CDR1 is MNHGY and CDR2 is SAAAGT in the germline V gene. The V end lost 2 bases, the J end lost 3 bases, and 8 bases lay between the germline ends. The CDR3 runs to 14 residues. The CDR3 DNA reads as TGTGCCAGCAGTTACACTTGTCCCAATCAGCCCCAGCATTTT. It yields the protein CASSYTCPNQPQHF.

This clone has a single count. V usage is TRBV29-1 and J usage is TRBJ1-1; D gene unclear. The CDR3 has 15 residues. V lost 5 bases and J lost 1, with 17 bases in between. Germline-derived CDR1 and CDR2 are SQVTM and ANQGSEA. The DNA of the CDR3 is TGCAGCGTTAGAATTCGACGGGCTGAGAACACTGAAGCTTTCTTT. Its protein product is CSVRIRRAENTEAFF. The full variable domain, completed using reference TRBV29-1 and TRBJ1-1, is SAVISQKPSRDICQRGTSLTIQCQVDSQVTMMFWYRQQPGQSLTLIATANQGSEATYESGFVIDKFPISRPNLTFSTLTVSNMSPEDSSIYLCSVRIRRAENTEAFFGQGTRLTVV.

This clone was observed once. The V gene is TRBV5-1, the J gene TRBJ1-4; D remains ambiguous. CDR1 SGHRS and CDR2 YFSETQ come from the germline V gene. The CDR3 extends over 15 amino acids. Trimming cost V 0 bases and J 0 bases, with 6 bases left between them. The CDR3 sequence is CASSLEGATNEKLFF. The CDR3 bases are TGCGCCAGCAGCTTGGAAGGTGCAACTAATGAAAAACTGTTTTTT.

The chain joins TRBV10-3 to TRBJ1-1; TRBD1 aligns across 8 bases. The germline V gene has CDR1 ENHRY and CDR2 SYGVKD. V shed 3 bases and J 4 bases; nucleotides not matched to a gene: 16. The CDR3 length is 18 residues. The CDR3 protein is CAISDPAPSGGSGTEAFF. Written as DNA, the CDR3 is TGTGCCATCAGTGATCCCGCTCCTTCAGGGGGCTCGGGCACTGAAGCTTTCTTT.

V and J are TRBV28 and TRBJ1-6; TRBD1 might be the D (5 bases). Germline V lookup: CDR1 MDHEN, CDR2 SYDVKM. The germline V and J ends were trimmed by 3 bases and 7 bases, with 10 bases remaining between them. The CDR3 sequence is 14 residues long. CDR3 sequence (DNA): TGTGCCAGCAGTTTGGCGGGGGTCAATTCACCCCTCCACTTT. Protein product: CASSLAGVNSPLHF. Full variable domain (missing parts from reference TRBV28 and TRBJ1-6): DVKVTQSSRYLVKRTGEKVFLECVQDMDHENMFWYRQDPGLGLRLIYFSYDVKMKEKGDIPEGYSVSREKKERFSLILESASTNQTSMYLCASSLAGVNSPLHFGNGTRLTVT.

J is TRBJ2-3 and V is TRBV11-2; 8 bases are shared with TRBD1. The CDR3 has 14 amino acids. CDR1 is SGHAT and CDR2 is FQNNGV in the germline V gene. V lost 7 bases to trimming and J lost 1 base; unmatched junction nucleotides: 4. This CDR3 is CASTRDRRTDTQYF. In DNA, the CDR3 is TGTGCCAGCACTAGGGACAGGCGCACAGATACGCAGTATTTT.